The rows below give T cell receptor beta chains drawn from one sample of a study of blood T cells in healthy people across ages. Each CDR3 protein gets one entry after TCRdb re-called the 5' RACE reads with MiXCR. Of hundreds of thousands of distinct CDR3 sequences listed, under 25% are singletons. Material for sequencing was blood. The receptors shown here come from a man in his 70s in good health. Both conserved end residues are part of each CDR3. The D gene is left open where the match is weak. Clone size appears in some rows only: once, few, many, or a class for an expanded clone.

TRBV5-1	TRBJ2-5	15	-	TRBD1	CASSLGQGRSETQYF	TGCGCCAGCAGCCTTGGACAGGGGAGATCGGAGACCCAGTACTTC
TRBV6-5	TRBJ2-7	16	-	TRBD2	CASRGSGLAGGYEQYF	TGTGCCAGCAGAGGATCGGGACTAGCCGGAGGTTACGAGCAGTACTTC
TRBV5-6	TRBJ2-1	11	few	TRBD2	CASSLAGGQFF	TGTGCCAGCAGCTTAGCGGGAGGTCAGTTCTTC
TRBV20-1	TRBJ2-7	12	-	-	CSARGHGSEQYF	TGCAGTGCTAGGGGACACGGGTCCGAGCAGTACTTC
TRBV5-4	TRBJ2-1	13	-	-	CTSRDNRGGKQFF	TGTACCAGCAGGGATAACAGGGGAGGGAAGCAGTTCTTC
TRBV30	TRBJ2-1	14	-	-	CAWSNLLGGNEQFF	TGTGCCTGGAGTAACTTACTTGGGGGCAATGAGCAGTTCTTC
TRBV3-1	TRBJ2-2	14	-	TRBD1	CASSTQQGTGELFF	TGTGCCAGCAGCACACAACAGGGGACCGGGGAGCTGTTTTTT
TRBV6-1	TRBJ2-5	15	-	TRBD2	CASSELPSGRETQYF	TGTGCCAGCAGTGAACTTCCTAGCGGGAGGGAGACCCAGTACTTC
TRBV12-3/TRBV12-4	TRBJ2-2	14	few	-	CASSPDGHTGELFF	TGTGCCAGCAGCCCCGACGGCCACACCGGGGAGCTGTTTTTT
TRBV24-1	TRBJ2-7	15	-	TRBD1	CATSDFGQEIYEQYF	TGTGCCACCAGTGATTTTGGACAGGAGATCTACGAGCAGTACTTC
TRBV11-3	TRBJ2-1	15	few	TRBD1	CASSPPGQGRNEQFF	TGTGCCAGCAGCCCTCCGGGACAGGGACGCAATGAGCAGTTCTTC
TRBV12-5	TRBJ1-5	15	-	TRBD1	CASGPGQGGYQPLHF	TGTGCTAGTGGACCGGGACAGGGGGGATATCAGCCCCTGCATTTT
TRBV2	TRBJ2-5	15	-	-	CASSESSTHQETQYF	TGTGCCAGCAGTGAAAGCTCGACCCACCAAGAGACCCAGTACTTC
TRBV28	TRBJ1-5	20	-	TRBD1	CASTTGLGQGMGGSNQPQHF	TGTGCCAGCACCACTGGCCTTGGACAGGGTATGGGGGGTAGCAATCAGCCCCAGCATTTT
TRBV28	TRBJ2-2	15	-	-	CASSFGVENTGELFF	TGTGCCAGCAGTTTCGGAGTAGAGAACACCGGGGAGCTGTTTTTT
TRBV12-3/TRBV12-4	TRBJ2-5	15	-	-	CASSLRETIWETQYF	TGTGCCAGCAGTTTACGCGAGACCATTTGGGAGACCCAGTACTTC
TRBV6-5	TRBJ2-5	14	few	-	CASGGSGTTKTQYF	TGTGCCAGCGGGGGCTCCGGGACTACCAAGACCCAGTACTTC
TRBV18	TRBJ2-7	14	-	TRBD1	CASSRPGQIYEQYF	TGTGCCAGCTCACGCCCGGGACAGATCTACGAGCAGTACTTC
TRBV10-1	TRBJ1-6	15	-	-	CASSEDRPAPSPLHF	TGCGCCAGCAGTGAGGACAGGCCCGCCCCATCACCCCTCCACTTT
TRBV12-3/TRBV12-4	TRBJ2-4	19	-	-	CASSFAGGLSRQPKNIQYF	TGTGCCAGCAGTTTCGCCGGGGGATTGAGCCGACAGCCCAAAAACATTCAGTACTTC
TRBV5-1	TRBJ1-1	14	-	-	CASSHGVMNTEAFF	TGCGCCAGCAGCCACGGAGTTATGAACACTGAAGCTTTCTTT
TRBV20-1	TRBJ2-5	12	few	-	CSARLIGETQYF	TGCAGTGCTAGACTGATCGGGGAGACCCAGTACTTC
TRBV12-1	TRBJ2-3	19	few	-	CASSNFGLAGGSSTDTQYF	TGTGCCAGCAGCAATTTTGGACTAGCGGGAGGGTCTAGCACAGATACGCAGTATTTT
TRBV7-3	TRBJ2-7	16	few	TRBD1	CASSLTRQGLSYEQYF	TGTGCCAGCAGCTTAACGAGACAGGGCCTGTCCTACGAGCAGTACTTC
TRBV20-1	TRBJ2-5	13	few	TRBD1	CSAKTGGRETQYF	TGCAGTGCTAAGACAGGGGGCCGTGAGACCCAGTACTTC
TRBV18	TRBJ2-2	16	-	-	CASSPLARGNTGELFF	TGTGCCAGCTCACCACTCGCCAGGGGGAACACCGGGGAGCTGTTTTTT
TRBV20-1	TRBJ2-1	14	-	TRBD2	CSATGGILGNEQFF	TGCAGTGCCACGGGGGGGATCCTGGGCAATGAGCAGTTCTTC
TRBV5-1	TRBJ2-2	15	few	-	CASSQELSGTGELFF	TGCGCCAGCAGCCAGGAGTTAAGTGGCACCGGGGAGCTGTTTTTT
TRBV13	TRBJ2-7	14	-	-	CASSSTQSTYEQYF	TGTGCCAGCAGCTCGACACAGAGTACCTACGAGCAGTACTTC
TRBV24-1	TRBJ2-7	13	few	-	CATEETGRSEQYF	TGTGCCACCGAAGAAACAGGGAGGTCCGAGCAGTACTTC
TRBV28	TRBJ2-6	17	-	-	CASSLSGPSAGANVLTF	TGTGCCAGCAGTTTGTCGGGGCCATCGGCTGGGGCCAACGTCCTGACTTTC
TRBV7-3	TRBJ2-1	16	-	TRBD2	CASSSRTSGIVDEQFF	TGTGCCAGCAGCTCCCGAACTAGCGGGATCGTCGATGAGCAGTTCTTC
TRBV4-2	TRBJ2-4	16	-	TRBD2	CASSQLLAGDQNIQYF	TGTGCCAGCAGCCAATTACTAGCGGGAGATCAAAACATTCAGTACTTC
TRBV6-6	TRBJ1-2	16	-	-	CASSSPADRSNYGYTF	TGTGCCAGCAGTTCCCCGGCCGACAGGTCTAACTATGGCTACACCTTC
TRBV27	TRBJ1-4	15	few	TRBD1	CASSPIQGNREKLFF	TGTGCCAGCAGTCCTATACAGGGGAATCGGGAAAAACTGTTTTTT
TRBV15	TRBJ2-6	17	-	-	CATSRGLGASGANVLTF	TGTGCCACCAGCCGCGGTCTTGGTGCCTCTGGGGCCAACGTCCTGACTTTC
TRBV5-1	TRBJ2-3	14	few	-	CASSLQGTTDTQYF	TGCGCCAGCAGCTTGCAGGGAACGACAGATACGCAGTATTTT
TRBV2	TRBJ1-2	13	-	TRBD1	CAGPDRGRFGYTF	TGTGCCGGACCCGACAGGGGGCGTTTTGGCTACACCTTC
TRBV5-1	TRBJ1-5	15	few	TRBD1	CASSLEGGWNQPQHF	TGCGCCAGCAGCTTGGAAGGGGGCTGGAATCAGCCCCAGCATTTT
TRBV20-1	TRBJ2-7	13	-	-	CSAVRPSGYEQYF	TGCAGTGCTGTCCGGCCCTCGGGGTACGAGCAGTACTTC
TRBV5-1	TRBJ1-1	15	once	-	CASSLETFQNTEAFF	TGCGCCAGCAGCTTGGAGACATTTCAAAACACTGAAGCTTTCTTT
TRBV3-1	TRBJ2-6	15	few	-	CASSSRQPGANVLTF	TGTGCCAGCAGCAGTCGACAACCTGGGGCCAACGTCCTGACTTTC
TRBV20-1	TRBJ2-3	14	-	TRBD2	CSAKASGSKDTQYF	TGCAGTGCTAAAGCGAGCGGGAGTAAAGATACGCAGTATTTT
TRBV12-3/TRBV12-4	TRBJ2-1	16	-	-	CAGASDWGSSYNEQFF	TGTGCCGGCGCATCCGACTGGGGTAGCTCCTACAATGAGCAGTTCTTC
TRBV7-2	TRBJ2-2	15	few	-	CASSSHSAGTGELFF	TGTGCCAGCAGCTCCCATAGTGCGGGGACCGGGGAGCTGTTTTTT
TRBV5-4	TRBJ2-1	12	-	-	CASSWGLGEQFF	TGTGCCAGCAGCTGGGGGTTGGGTGAGCAGTTCTTC
TRBV3-1	TRBJ2-2	13	-	-	CASSQTTLGELFF	TGTGCCAGCAGCCAAACTACCCTCGGGGAGCTGTTTTTT
TRBV12-3/TRBV12-4	TRBJ2-7	11	few	-	CASTADYEQYF	TGTGCCAGCACCGCCGACTACGAGCAGTACTTC
TRBV6-2/TRBV6-3	TRBJ2-1	13	few	-	CASSYSDRREQFF	TGTGCCAGCAGTTACTCTGACAGGCGTGAGCAGTTCTTC
TRBV7-2	TRBJ2-4	20	-	TRBD1	CASSLWGSGQLDGAKNIQYF	TGTGCCAGCAGCTTATGGGGGTCGGGACAGTTGGACGGGGCCAAAAACATTCAGTACTTC
TRBV6-6	TRBJ2-7	14	-	TRBD2	CASSPAGVVGEQYF	TGTGCCAGCTCTCCAGCGGGAGTAGTTGGTGAGCAGTACTTC
TRBV7-9	TRBJ2-7	14	many	-	CASSLGADGYEQYF	TGTGCCAGCAGCTTAGGGGCAGACGGTTACGAGCAGTACTTC
TRBV20-1	TRBJ1-2	14	-	-	CSARDHGSGYGYTF	TGCAGTGCTAGAGATCATGGTTCTGGCTATGGCTACACCTTC
TRBV6-2/TRBV6-3	TRBJ2-7	16	few	TRBD2	CASTRIAGGISYEQYF	TGTGCCAGCACCCGAATAGCGGGAGGCATCTCCTACGAGCAGTACTTC